The clone carrying this T cell receptor beta chain has a count of ten or more. Its antigen is undetermined. Using its own MiXCR run on the reads, TCRdb lists one record per CDR3 protein. The repertoire holds 700,000 to 900,000 distinct CDR3 sequences, with almost 30% as singletons. The sample belongs to a study of T cell repertoires in cytomegalovirus infection. Germline V lookup: CDR1 SGHTA, CDR2 FQGNSA. The CDR3 length is 15 residues. With 0 bases removed from V and 4 bases from J, the gap between germline ends came to 12 bases. The chain is built from TRBV7-2 and TRBJ1-2; D remains unclear. Sequences were derived from cultured CD8+ T cells from PBMCs, sampled from culture after CMV antigen stimulation. This receptor was taken from a human donor in good health (CMV status not recorded). Some clones in this sample may be carry-over from other donors' samples. CDR3 residues: CASSLALTGVYGYTF. CDR3 coding DNA: TGTGCCAGCAGCTTAGCCCTCACGGGCGTCTATGGCTACACCTTC.